This T cell receptor beta chain is drawn from a study of post-analysis software for immune sequencing data. Points from the study as a whole: In multiple sclerosis, normalized Chao1 diversity was significantly below that of controls. Patients carried a few TRBV segments more frequently than controls did, and TRBV5-6, TRBV5-1 and TRBV20-1 were among them.

Germline lookup yields CDR1 MNHEY and CDR2 SVGEGT. Trimming took 7 bases from V and 3 from J; bases not matched to a gene: 10. The CDR3 is 17 residues long. TCR beta cDNA libraries included unique molecular identifiers. TCRdb called the PCR reads again in MiXCR, with one record for every CDR3 protein. The sample includes 430,000 or so distinct CDR3 sequences, 30% to 40% of them seen just once. About this clonotype itself: Antigen specificity is unknown.

The source is a girl aged 2 to 9 with multiple sclerosis. The sequencing sample was made of blood. The chain joins TRBV6-2 or TRBV6-3 to TRBJ2-1; 12 positions match TRBD2. CDR3: CASTPRTSGTRYNEQFF. Written as DNA, the CDR3 is TGTGCCAGCACCCCAAGGACTAGCGGGACGCGCTACAATGAGCAGTTCTTC.